This TCR beta chain is drawn from a study of identical twins. Worth noting for this clonotype: Its antigen remains unknown.

Study-level results: Researchers reported excess low generation probability among twin-shared out-of-frame alpha sequences.

Template switching added a universal primer site, and cDNA bore unique molecular identifiers. TCRdb itself ran the 5' RACE reads through MiXCR, one entry per CDR3 protein. The sample consists of about 690,000 distinct CDR3 sequences, roughly 6% of them appearing once. This sequence originates from a man younger than 35 in good health. The sample consisted of naive T cells sorted from blood.

The CDR3 protein is CASSYSRSGGVRNTQYF. The CDR3, as DNA: TGTGCCAGCAGTTACTCGAGGTCAGGGGGGGTCCGAAATACGCAGTATTTT. V and J are TRBV6-5 and TRBJ2-3; D possibly matches TRBD1 or TRBD2 (7 bases each). The germline CDR1 and CDR2 sequences are MNHEY and SVGAGI. V was trimmed by 0 bases and J by 7 bases, leaving 20 bases between them. This CDR3 is built from 17 residues.